Each of the 2 T cell receptor beta chains below was sequenced from the same sample in a study of memory CD4+ T cells and cytomegalovirus serostatus. Single viable CD3+CD4+CD8-CD45RO+ cells were sorted as the memory CD4+ T cells. TCRdb keeps only in-frame clones here, not all; method: immunoSEQ multiplex PCR. The sample consists of under 55,000 clones, roughly four fifths of them appearing once. The sample taken for sequencing was memory CD4+ T cells from blood. The receptor set was obtained from an adult in good health and CMV-seronegative.

This chain joins TRBV6-6 and TRBJ1-2; 7 bases fit TRBD1. The trim removed 6 bases at V and 8 bases at J, leaving 9 bases unmatched. The CDR3 is 13 amino acids. Germline V gene sequence: CDR1 MNHNY, CDR2 SVGAGI (reference sequence). CDR3 sequence (DNA): TGTGCCAGCAGCCTCAGACAGGGAGGAGGCTACACCTTC. Its protein product is CASSLRQGGGYTF.

The CDR3 sequence: CASSLDPRYEQYF. In nucleotides, the CDR3 is TGCGCCAGCAGCTTGGACCCGAGGTACGAGCAGTACTTC. The V and J genes are TRBV5-1 and TRBJ2-7; D is undetermined. The CDR3 totals 13 residues. The V end lost 0 bases, the J end lost 4 bases, and 8 bases lay between the germline ends. Germline V CDR1 and CDR2: SGHRS, YFSETQ.